One sample yielded the 5 T cell receptor beta chains listed below, sequenced in a study of read filtering for tumor transcriptome and immune sequencing. The library was built from roughly 400 ng RNA with molecular barcoded adaptors for alpha/delta and beta/gamma chains. TCRdb recomputed calls from the reads with MiXCR, one row per CDR3 protein. The repertoire has over 55,000 distinct CDR3 sequences, approximately 15% of them found once; the top ten carry roughly 45%. Sequenced: a population of CD138-negative cells sorted from bone marrow. Every receptor here comes from a donor aged 40 or older with multiple myeloma.

This chain uses TRBV29-1 with TRBJ2-3; 7 positions match TRBD1. Germline V gives CDR1 SQVTM, CDR2 ANQGSEA. J gave up 2 bases and V 3 bases, and 8 bases lay outside the gene matches. The CDR3 totals 15 residues. The CDR3 reads CSVETTGANTDTQYF. DNA of the CDR3: TGCAGCGTTGAGACTACAGGGGCGAACACAGATACGCAGTATTTT.

As DNA, the CDR3 is TGTGCCAGCAGCGTAGTTGGCGGGGGGTCGAATGAGCAGTTCTTC. The encoded protein is CASSVVGGGSNEQFF. The chain joins TRBV9 to TRBJ2-1; 8 nucleotides align to TRBD2. The CDR3 sequence is 15 residues long. Germline-derived CDR1 and CDR2 are SGDLS and YYNGEE. The V segment lost 0 bases and the J segment 7 bases; nucleotides outside the gene matches: 6.

The chain uses TRBV5-1 and TRBJ2-5; weak D call: TRBD2 (6 bases). CDR1 SGHRS and CDR2 YFSETQ come from the germline V gene. V dropped 0 bases and J dropped 4 bases, with 19 bases sitting between them. CDR3 length: 17 amino acids. The CDR3 here is CASSLGSSAHWGETQYF. DNA of the CDR3: TGCGCCAGCAGCTTGGGTTCTAGCGCTCATTGGGGAGAGACCCAGTACTTC.

This clonotype was counted ten times or more. The chain combines TRBV6-6 with TRBJ2-7; D is perhaps TRBD2 (5 bases). Trimming took 2 bases from V and 2 from J, leaving 7 bases between them. Germline V gene lookup returns CDR1 MNHNY and CDR2 SVGAGI (reference sequence). The CDR3 extends over 13 amino acids. The CDR3 region has the DNA TGTGCCAGCAGTTACCGGGAAACCTACGAGCAGTACTTC. This translates into CASSYRETYEQYF.

This clonotype was found many times. This chain links TRBV6-6 with TRBJ1-1; TRBD1 matches 7 bases. The CDR3 has 11 residues. Germline lookup yields CDR1 MNHNY and CDR2 SVGAGI (reference sequence). Trimming removed 2 bases from V and 10 bases from J; junction bases left unmatched: 1. This CDR3 reads CASSYEGAAFF. The CDR3 nucleotides read TGTGCCAGCAGTTACGAGGGGGCAGCTTTCTTT.